A selection of T cell receptor beta chains follows, all from one sample in a study of T cells in Graves' hyperthyroidism and ophthalmopathy. TCRdb re-called the multiplex PCR reads through MiXCR, storing one row per CDR3 protein. The sample lists some 360,000 distinct CDR3 sequences, 11% to 15% occurring once. The sample was blood. All receptors derive from a woman aged 55-69 years with Graves' hyperthyroidism. Each CDR3 is given with its conserved first and last residue. D genes are given only for firm matches. Only part of the rows carry a size: once, few, many, or a class if the clone is expanded.

J,size,V,D,length,DNA,CDR3
TRBJ2-1,many,TRBV12-3/TRBV12-4,TRBD2,15,TGTGCCAGCAGTTTAGGCGGGACTAGCTTAACTGAGCAGTTCTTC,CASSLGGTSLTEQFF
TRBJ2-3,many,TRBV12-5,.,14,TGTGCTAGTGGTTTCGGGAGCGGCACAGATACGCAGTATTTT,CASGFGSGTDTQYF
TRBJ2-1,many,TRBV6-1,TRBD2,15,TGTGCCAGCAGTGGTACTAGCGGAACCGTCAATGAGCAGTTCTTC,CASSGTSGTVNEQFF
TRBJ1-1,once,TRBV15,.,15,TGTGCCACCAGCAGCTTGGCGGGTTCGAACACTGAAGCTTTCTTT,CATSSLAGSNTEAFF
TRBJ1-1,.,TRBV20-1,.,13,TGCAGTGCTAGTCTACAGCCGAACACTGAAGCTTTCTTT,CSASLQPNTEAFF
TRBJ2-1,many,TRBV10-3,.,15,TGTGCCATCAAAGCCCATAGCGACTCCTACAATGAGCAGTTCTTC,CAIKAHSDSYNEQFF
TRBJ2-5,many,TRBV20-1,.,11,TGCAGTGCTGAGAACCAAGAGACCCAGTACTTC,CSAENQETQYF
TRBJ2-1,many,TRBV11-3,TRBD2,14,TGTGCCAGCAGCACTCGGACTAGCGGGGGTGAGCAGTTCTTC,CASSTRTSGGEQFF
TRBJ1-5,many,TRBV10-1,.,18,TGCGCCAGCAGCTTCAAGGAGACAGGTTCGCAAGGCAATCAGCCCCAGCATTTT,CASSFKETGSQGNQPQHF
TRBJ1-4,many,TRBV12-3/TRBV12-4,TRBD1,17,TGTGCCAGCAGTTTAGGGACAGGGGGATCGTCTAATGAAAAACTGTTTTTT,CASSLGTGGSSNEKLFF
TRBJ1-2,many,TRBV20-1,.,12,TGCAGTGCTAGAGAGGGGCCCGATGGCTACACCTTC,CSAREGPDGYTF
TRBJ1-5,many,TRBV28,.,14,TGTGCCAGCAGTTCCAGGGTCGGGTTTCAGCCCCAGCATTTT,CASSSRVGFQPQHF
TRBJ2-1,many,TRBV20-1,TRBD1,14,TGCAGTGCTAACGACAGGGGGCTTTACAATGAGCAGTTCTTC,CSANDRGLYNEQFF
TRBJ1-4,.,TRBV19,.,14,TGTGCCAGTAGTAGTGACAGAACTAATGAAAAACTGTTTTTT,CASSSDRTNEKLFF
TRBJ2-1,.,TRBV29-1,TRBD1,15,TGCAGCGTTGAAATCGGACAGGGCGGGTACAATGAGCAGTTCTTC,CSVEIGQGGYNEQFF
TRBJ2-7,many,TRBV30,TRBD1,16,TGTGCCTGGACCTACCCGCGGACAGGGGGGGTGTACGAGCAGTACTTC,CAWTYPRTGGVYEQYF
TRBJ2-2,.,TRBV18,TRBD2,15,TGTGCCAGTAGTCAGGGACTACCGAACACCGGGGAGCTGTTTTTT,CASSQGLPNTGELFF
TRBJ2-7,.,TRBV5-6,.,15,TGTGCCAGCAGCTTCGATACCGTAGGAGCGGGCGAGCAGTACTTC,CASSFDTVGAGEQYF
TRBJ2-2,.,TRBV29-1,.,12,TGCAGCGTTGATAGGGACACCGGGGAGCTGTTTTTT,CSVDRDTGELFF
TRBJ2-7,many,TRBV10-3,.,16,TGTGCCATCAGTTCCCGGATAGGAGGGCCTTCCTACGAGCAGTACTTC,CAISSRIGGPSYEQYF
TRBJ2-7,many,TRBV2,.,12,TGTGCCAGCAGGGGTGGCTCCTACGAGCAGTACTTC,CASRGGSYEQYF
TRBJ2-1,many,TRBV28,TRBD1,15,TGTGCCAGCAGTTCCGGGACAGGGGGCTACAATGAGCAGTTCTTC,CASSSGTGGYNEQFF
TRBJ2-1,few,TRBV12-3/TRBV12-4,.,14,TGTGCCAGCAGTTTGAGTGACGTCTACAATGAGCAGTTCTTC,CASSLSDVYNEQFF
TRBJ2-5,.,TRBV12-3/TRBV12-4,.,15,TGTGCCAGCAGTTCCCCGTTCCCCACCCCAGAGACCCAGTACTTC,CASSSPFPTPETQYF
TRBJ2-1,many,TRBV11-2,TRBD2,15,TGTGCCAGCAGCTTAGAATCGGGGGGACGGAGTGAGCAGTTCTTC,CASSLESGGRSEQFF
TRBJ2-3,.,TRBV5-1,TRBD1,15,TGCGCCAGCAGTTGGGGACAGGAGGGGGCAGATACGCAGTATTTT,CASSWGQEGADTQYF
TRBJ2-2,many,TRBV18,.,16,TGTGCCAGCTCTCAGGTGCATTCCAAGAACACCGGGGAGCTGTTTTTT,CASSQVHSKNTGELFF
TRBJ2-3,many,TRBV7-8,.,16,TGTGCCAGCAGCTTACAGGGGGGACTGCGACCAGATACGCAGTATTTT,CASSLQGGLRPDTQYF
TRBJ2-7,many,TRBV11-2,.,14,TGTGCCAGCAGCTTGGGGGCTTCCACCTACGAGCAGTACTTC,CASSLGASTYEQYF
TRBJ2-7,many,TRBV27,.,15,TGTGCCAGCAGACAAGGGGAGCGGAGCTCCTACGAGCAGTACTTC,CASRQGERSSYEQYF
TRBJ2-2,many,TRBV28,.,15,TGTGCCAGCAGCGCCCCCGGGACGAACACCGGGGAGCTGTTTTTT,CASSAPGTNTGELFF
TRBJ2-7,many,TRBV11-2,.,13,TGTGCCAGCAGCTTTGGCAGCGCCTACGAGCAGTACTTC,CASSFGSAYEQYF
TRBJ2-1,many,TRBV27,.,13,TGTGCCAGCAGTTTAGTTGAGGGGAATGAGCAGTTCTTC,CASSLVEGNEQFF
TRBJ2-3,many,TRBV9,.,13,TGTGCCAGCAGCGTAACACCCACAGATACGCAGTATTTT,CASSVTPTDTQYF
TRBJ2-7,many,TRBV6-1,TRBD2,15,TGTGCCAGCAGAATCTGGACTAGCGGGGGGTACGAGCAGTACTTC,CASRIWTSGGYEQYF
TRBJ2-1,many,TRBV7-9,TRBD1,16,TGTGCCAGCAGCGCACCGACAGGGAGCTCCTACAATGAGCAGTTCTTC,CASSAPTGSSYNEQFF
TRBJ2-3,many,TRBV12-3/TRBV12-4,.,12,TGTGCCAGCAATTATCGTGCAGATACGCAGTATTTT,CASNYRADTQYF
TRBJ2-7,.,TRBV4-1,TRBD1,16,TGCGCCAGCAGCCAAGATACGGCAGGGGGCTCCTACGAGCAGTACTTC,CASSQDTAGGSYEQYF
TRBJ1-6,.,TRBV30,.,13,TGTGCCTGGAGCCCGGGGGCCTACTCACCCCTCCACTTT,CAWSPGAYSPLHF
TRBJ1-5,many,TRBV10-3,TRBD1,16,TGTGCCATCAGTGAGGAAGGGGGCATAGGCAATCAGCCCCAGCATTTT,CAISEEGGIGNQPQHF
TRBJ2-3,many,TRBV24-1,.,13,TGTGCCACCGGTCGGGAGACAACAGATACGCAGTATTTT,CATGRETTDTQYF
TRBJ2-6,many,TRBV12-3/TRBV12-4,.,15,TGTGCCAGCACGTCTCCAGGGGCTGGGGCCAACGTCCTGACTTTC,CASTSPGAGANVLTF
TRBJ2-5,.,TRBV28,TRBD1,16,TGTGCCAGCAGTCCCTCCCCGGGACAGGGCCGGAAGACCCAGTACTTC,CASSPSPGQGRKTQYF
TRBJ1-1,few,TRBV5-6,TRBD1,14,TGTGCCAGCAGCGGGGACAGGATGAACACTGAAGCTTTCTTT,CASSGDRMNTEAFF
TRBJ2-1,.,TRBV11-2,.,16,TGTGCCAGCACTCCCAGTTGGGCGGGGACTTACAATGAGCAGTTCTTC,CASTPSWAGTYNEQFF
TRBJ2-1,.,TRBV5-1,TRBD2,15,TGCGCCAGCAGCTTGGTGGGGGGACTAGCGTATGAGCAGTTCTTC,CASSLVGGLAYEQFF
TRBJ2-1,.,TRBV7-9,TRBD2,16,TGTGCCAGCAGCCCCGCGGGCGGGAGGACCTACAATGAGCAGTTCTTC,CASSPAGGRTYNEQFF
TRBJ1-5,.,TRBV3-1,TRBD1,15,TGTGCCAGCAGCCAAGGACAGGGGGCAAATCAGCCCCAGCATTTT,CASSQGQGANQPQHF
TRBJ2-7,.,TRBV10-3,TRBD1,14,TGTGCCATCATGCCCGTGACAGGGGGGTACGAGCAGTACTTC,CAIMPVTGGYEQYF
TRBJ2-1,many,TRBV5-1,.,15,TGCGCCAGCAGCCCCTCCCCAGCGGCCTACAATGAGCAGTTCTTC,CASSPSPAAYNEQFF
TRBJ2-2,many,TRBV10-2,.,16,TGCGCCAGCAGTGGTTACGAGGGGCTACGCGCCGGGGAGCTGTTTTTT,CASSGYEGLRAGELFF